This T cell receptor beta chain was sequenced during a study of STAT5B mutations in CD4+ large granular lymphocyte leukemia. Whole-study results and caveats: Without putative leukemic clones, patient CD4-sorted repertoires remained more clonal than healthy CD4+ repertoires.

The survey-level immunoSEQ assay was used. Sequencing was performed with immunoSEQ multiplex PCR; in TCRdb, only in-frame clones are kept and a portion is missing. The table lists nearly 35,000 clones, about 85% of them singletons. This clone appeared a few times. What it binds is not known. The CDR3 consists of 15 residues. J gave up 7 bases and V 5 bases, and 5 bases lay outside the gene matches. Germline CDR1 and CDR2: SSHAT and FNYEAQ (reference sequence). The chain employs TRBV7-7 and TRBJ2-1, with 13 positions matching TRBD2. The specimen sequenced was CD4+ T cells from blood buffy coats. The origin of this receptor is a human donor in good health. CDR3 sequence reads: CASSHGLAGVNEQFF. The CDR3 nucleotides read TGTGCCAGCAGCCATGGACTAGCGGGAGTTAATGAGCAGTTCTTC.